This T cell receptor (beta chain) originates from a study of blood T cell repertoires in COVID-19. Study background: The United States, Italy and Spain supplied acute and convalescent COVID-19 samples. Sources were T cells, B-cell-depleted T cells, or PBMCs; the material itself was cDNA or gDNA.

Germline-derived CDR1 and CDR2 are LGHDT and YNNKEL (reference sequence). The V end was cut by 0 bases, the J end by 3 bases, with 8 bases between. This CDR3 has 14 amino acids. Methods used by the authors: Reference gene primer amplification in the assay estimated nucleated cell counts. Repertoires were generated with immunoSEQ multiplex PCR, while TCRdb's copy carries only in-frame clones and drops some. From that table come the V and J calls and clone size; the DNA was used to work out D and trimming. In the table there are 200,000 to 250,000 clones, 87% of which are singletons. The TCR sequence derives from a young woman who had recovered from COVID-19. The chain is built from TRBV3-1 (or the pseudogene TRBV3-2) and TRBJ1-2; possible D gene TRBD1, 5 bases. The sequenced material came from peripheral blood. CDR3 nucleotide sequence: TGTGCCAGCAGCCAAGAGCGGGGGGACTATGGCTACACCTTC. Translated: CASSQERGDYGYTF.